This T cell receptor (beta chain) was captured in a study of blood T cell repertoires in COVID-19. The CDR3 runs 15 residues. Germline assignment: CDR1 MDHEN and CDR2 SYDVKM. V was trimmed by 6 bases and J by 6 bases, leaving 18 bases between them. TCRdb's table, derived via immunoSEQ multiplex PCR, lists solely in-frame clones and lacks some. The data show about 200,000 clones, more than 75% seen once. This chain connects TRBV28 to TRBJ1-5; D is undetermined. The specimen sequenced was PBMCs or T cells enriched from blood (not recorded which). The origin of this receptor is a man aged 40-49 years with acute COVID-19. CDR3 nucleotide sequence: TGTGCCAGCAGCTGGCGTGGTGAAGGGAGTCAGCCCCAGCATTTT. Protein: CASSWRGEGSQPQHF.